Described below is a single T cell receptor (beta chain) sequence and its context. Its cognate antigen is unknown. This entry is derived from a study of shared clonotypes between healthy human individuals. Study-wide findings and caveats: Against clonotypes common to all four donors, non-shared ones had lower generation probabilities.

Produced via immunoSEQ multiplex PCR; TCRdb's table is partial and in-frame only. The table includes approximately 1.5 million clones, nearly 99% detected once. This TCR was recovered from a man aged 30 to 39 in good health. The sample consisted of naive CD4+ T cells sorted from blood. The subset denotes: CD45RA+ positively selected.

CDR3 in amino acids: CASSQEQGINQPQHF. The CDR3 DNA reads TGCGCCAGCAGCCAAGAGCAGGGGATCAATCAGCCCCAGCATTTT. The gene calls are TRBV4-3 and TRBJ1-5; D may be TRBD1 (6 bases). The germline CDR1 and CDR2 sequences are LGHNA and YSLEER. The ends were cut back, 0 bases at V and 3 bases at J, with 9 bases in the middle. The CDR3 has 15 residues.